This T cell receptor (beta chain) comes out of a study of blood T cell repertoires in COVID-19 (dated by TCRdb to 2020 to 2022). Broadly, across the study: Collaborator samples came from the United States, Italy and Spain and covered acute and convalescent phases of COVID-19. The material from the prospective study consisted of cDNA or gDNA derived from T cells, B-cell-depleted T cells, or PBMCs. The dataset comprised deeply sampled blood TCRbeta repertoires from subjects exposed to, actively infected with, or recovered from COVID-19. The repertoires were released in a freely available public database intended as a resource for research on the immune response to SARS-CoV-2. Samples came from the ongoing ImmuneRACE study (first 160 participants) plus 1,254 subjects from 6 global collaborators. The sample metadata nearly always contained a de-identified subject ID, COVID-19 status, age in years and sex. HLA class I and class II types, where available, came from metadata supplied by the sample provider rather than from assay-based typing.

In the case of this clone: Its antigen has not been determined. The input lacks base qualities; no much larger clone sits a single base away.

Study-wide conclusions, independent of this receptor: The quantity of clinical and demographic metadata differed by source and by participant and was supplied without curation.

The immunoSEQ Assay, a bias-controlled multiplex PCR, was used to amplify TCRbeta CDR3 regions from genomic DNA. The original methods were these. Within the assay, amplification of reference gene primers was used to estimate how many nucleated cells each sample contained. To quantify the absolute abundance of each unique TCRbeta CDR3 rearrangement, sequence reads were collapsed and filtered. Productive Simpson clonality was computed per sample as the square root of Simpson's diversity index over productive rearrangements. TCRdb carries this immuneACCESS record with in-frame sequences only. Its versions omit some clonotypes, under half of them owing to an unresolved V gene in the studies checked, with the rest unexplained. Clone size and the V and J calls come from that table; the DNA yielded D and trimming. The sample table shows approximately 100,000 clones, and 85% to 90% are seen once. The ten largest account for more than 3.5% of the sample.

From a lookup of the germline V gene, CDR1 and CDR2 are SGDLS and YYNGEE. Counted from cysteine to phenylalanine, this CDR3 has 12 amino acids. The only DNA kept is the CDR3, 36 bases in frame from the first base. V is reduced by 0 bases and J by 13 bases, leaving a spacing of 8 bases between them. One collaborating source in Seattle enrolled patients while the patients were actively infected and followed the patients over time throughout the course of disease. Whole blood was collected in K2EDTA tubes by collaborating institutions according to the institutions' own protocols. Collaborator samples were shipped for TCRbeta analysis as frozen whole blood, isolated PBMCs, or DNA extracted from either sample type.

The receptor was isolated from a human donor with COVID-19, enrolled during active disease. The donor label of this sample is uncertain. The sequenced material came from peripheral blood. The rearrangement combines TRBV9 with TRBJ1-6; a confident D gene designation cannot be given. The bases read TGTGCCAGCAGCGTAGATGCAGGCCCCCTCCACTTT. The encoded protein is CASSVDAGPLHF. With all but the CDR3 taken from the reference TRBV9 and TRBJ1-6 genes, the full variable domain is: DSGVTQTPKHLITATGQRVTLRCSPRSGDLSVYWYQQSLDQGLQFLIQYYNGEERAKGNILERFSAQQFPDLHSELNLSSLELGDSALYFCASSVDAGPLHFGNGTRLTVT.